These T cell receptor beta chains were read from a single sample in a study of blood T cell repertoires in COVID-19. Generated by immunoSEQ multiplex PCR, the TCRdb table keeps only in-frame clones and is missing some. Of roughly 250,000 clones in the sample, around 88% were seen once. Sequencing used PBMCs or T cells enriched from blood (not recorded which). The source of these receptors is a woman aged 40-49 years with acute COVID-19. The CDR3 runs from the conserved cysteine through the conserved F or W. D genes are given only for firm matches. Clone size is given for some rows only: seen once, a few or many times, or a class if the clone is expanded.

TRBV30,TRBD2,.,TRBJ2-3,TGTGCCTGGAGTTCGATAGCGGGAGGGCCGGTAGGCACAGATACGCAGTATTTT,CAWSSIAGGPVGTDTQYF
TRBV5-1,.,few,TRBJ2-2,TGCGCCAGCAGCCCATGGAGGGCATCGAACACCGGGGAGCTGTTTTTT,CASSPWRASNTGELFF
TRBV12-3/TRBV12-4,.,.,TRBJ1-6,TGTGCCAGCGCGCAGGGGAGAAATTCACCCCTCCACTTT,CASAQGRNSPLHF
TRBV7-9,TRBD2,.,TRBJ2-5,TGTGCCAGCAGCTTAGGGGGCGGGGGAGAGACCCAGTACTTC,CASSLGGGGETQYF
TRBV7-2,.,.,TRBJ1-6,TGTGCCAGCAGCTTAGTAACTGCCTCAAATTCACCCCTCCACTTT,CASSLVTASNSPLHF
TRBV27,TRBD1,.,TRBJ1-2,TGTGCCAGCAGTCCCCGACAGGGAACGGATGGCTACACCTTC,CASSPRQGTDGYTF
TRBV7-6,.,.,TRBJ1-3,TGTGCCAGCAGCTCCGGGAAAGGTAGAAACACCATATATTTT,CASSSGKGRNTIYF
TRBV24-1,.,few,TRBJ1-2,TGTGCCACCAGTGATATTGGGGCCAGCCGGGCGGGCTACACCTTC,CATSDIGASRAGYTF
TRBV5-8,.,.,TRBJ2-5,TGTGCCAGCAGTCTCGGACAGTACCAAGAGACCCAGTACTTC,CASSLGQYQETQYF
TRBV5-1,TRBD1,.,TRBJ1-5,TGCGCCAGCAGCTATTCAGGGGGTCAGCCCCAGCATTTT,CASSYSGGQPQHF
TRBV28,TRBD1,.,TRBJ1-2,TGTGCCAGCAGTTTAGGGGACAGGGCCTTGGGTGGCTACACCTTC,CASSLGDRALGGYTF
TRBV6-5,.,.,TRBJ1-1,TGTGCCAGCAGTTACGCAGGGGCGCAGACTGAAGCTTTCTTT,CASSYAGAQTEAFF
TRBV6-5,.,.,TRBJ1-2,TGTGCCAGCAAACAGTATGGCTACACCTTC,CASKQYGYTF
TRBV28,.,.,TRBJ2-7,TGTGCCAGTACTTCCGGCGACTCTGCCTACGAGCAGTACTTC,CASTSGDSAYEQYF
TRBV18,.,.,TRBJ1-5,TGTGCCAGCTCACTGCGACAGGACAATCAGCCCCAGCATTTT,CASSLRQDNQPQHF
TRBV19,TRBD1,.,TRBJ1-4,TGTGCCAGTAGTATCGAGACAGGGAAGGAAAAACTGTTTTTT,CASSIETGKEKLFF